This TCR beta chain was retrieved from a study of cytomegalovirus exposure and HLA in healthy donors. Amplification used 60 Vbeta primers and 13 Jbeta primers. Here immunoSEQ multiplex PCR was the method, and the copy in TCRdb shows in-frame clones only, minus some. The sample has about 75,000 clones; 84% are singletons. The V gene lost 2 bases and the J gene lost 0 bases, with 11 bases spanning the gap. CDR3 length: 16 amino acids. Germline V gene sequence: CDR1 LGHNA, CDR2 YSLEER. The sample was PBMCs. This TCR derives from a man between 65 and 79 years old in good health and CMV-seropositive. This chain links TRBV4-3 with TRBJ1-3, with D possibly being TRBD1 (5 bases). This CDR3 is CASSQIWGVSGNTIYF. The CDR3, as DNA: TGCGCCAGCAGCCAAATTTGGGGGGTCTCTGGAAACACCATATATTTT.